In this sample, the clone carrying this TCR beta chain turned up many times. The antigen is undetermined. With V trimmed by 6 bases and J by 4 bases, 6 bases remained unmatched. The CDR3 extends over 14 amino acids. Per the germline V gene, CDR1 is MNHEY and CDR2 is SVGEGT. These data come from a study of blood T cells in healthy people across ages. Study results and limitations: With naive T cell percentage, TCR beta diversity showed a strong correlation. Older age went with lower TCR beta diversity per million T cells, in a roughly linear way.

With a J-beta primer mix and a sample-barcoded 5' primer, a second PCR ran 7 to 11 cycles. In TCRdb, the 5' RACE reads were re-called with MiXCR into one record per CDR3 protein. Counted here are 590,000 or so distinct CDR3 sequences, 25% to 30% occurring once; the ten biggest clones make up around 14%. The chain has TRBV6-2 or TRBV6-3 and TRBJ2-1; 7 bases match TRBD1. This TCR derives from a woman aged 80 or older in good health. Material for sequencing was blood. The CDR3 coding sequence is TGTGCCAGCAGCTCGATACAGGGGTACAATGAGCAGTTCTTC. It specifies CASSSIQGYNEQFF.